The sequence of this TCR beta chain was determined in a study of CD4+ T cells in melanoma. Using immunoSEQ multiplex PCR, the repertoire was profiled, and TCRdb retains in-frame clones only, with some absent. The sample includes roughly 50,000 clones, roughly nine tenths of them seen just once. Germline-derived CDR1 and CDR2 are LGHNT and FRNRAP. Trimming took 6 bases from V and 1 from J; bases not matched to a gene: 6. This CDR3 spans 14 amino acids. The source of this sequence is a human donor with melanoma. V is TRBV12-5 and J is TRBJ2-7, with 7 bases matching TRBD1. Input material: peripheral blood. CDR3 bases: TGTGCTAGTGGCAAGACAGGGACGTCCTACGAGCAGTACTTC. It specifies CASGKTGTSYEQYF.